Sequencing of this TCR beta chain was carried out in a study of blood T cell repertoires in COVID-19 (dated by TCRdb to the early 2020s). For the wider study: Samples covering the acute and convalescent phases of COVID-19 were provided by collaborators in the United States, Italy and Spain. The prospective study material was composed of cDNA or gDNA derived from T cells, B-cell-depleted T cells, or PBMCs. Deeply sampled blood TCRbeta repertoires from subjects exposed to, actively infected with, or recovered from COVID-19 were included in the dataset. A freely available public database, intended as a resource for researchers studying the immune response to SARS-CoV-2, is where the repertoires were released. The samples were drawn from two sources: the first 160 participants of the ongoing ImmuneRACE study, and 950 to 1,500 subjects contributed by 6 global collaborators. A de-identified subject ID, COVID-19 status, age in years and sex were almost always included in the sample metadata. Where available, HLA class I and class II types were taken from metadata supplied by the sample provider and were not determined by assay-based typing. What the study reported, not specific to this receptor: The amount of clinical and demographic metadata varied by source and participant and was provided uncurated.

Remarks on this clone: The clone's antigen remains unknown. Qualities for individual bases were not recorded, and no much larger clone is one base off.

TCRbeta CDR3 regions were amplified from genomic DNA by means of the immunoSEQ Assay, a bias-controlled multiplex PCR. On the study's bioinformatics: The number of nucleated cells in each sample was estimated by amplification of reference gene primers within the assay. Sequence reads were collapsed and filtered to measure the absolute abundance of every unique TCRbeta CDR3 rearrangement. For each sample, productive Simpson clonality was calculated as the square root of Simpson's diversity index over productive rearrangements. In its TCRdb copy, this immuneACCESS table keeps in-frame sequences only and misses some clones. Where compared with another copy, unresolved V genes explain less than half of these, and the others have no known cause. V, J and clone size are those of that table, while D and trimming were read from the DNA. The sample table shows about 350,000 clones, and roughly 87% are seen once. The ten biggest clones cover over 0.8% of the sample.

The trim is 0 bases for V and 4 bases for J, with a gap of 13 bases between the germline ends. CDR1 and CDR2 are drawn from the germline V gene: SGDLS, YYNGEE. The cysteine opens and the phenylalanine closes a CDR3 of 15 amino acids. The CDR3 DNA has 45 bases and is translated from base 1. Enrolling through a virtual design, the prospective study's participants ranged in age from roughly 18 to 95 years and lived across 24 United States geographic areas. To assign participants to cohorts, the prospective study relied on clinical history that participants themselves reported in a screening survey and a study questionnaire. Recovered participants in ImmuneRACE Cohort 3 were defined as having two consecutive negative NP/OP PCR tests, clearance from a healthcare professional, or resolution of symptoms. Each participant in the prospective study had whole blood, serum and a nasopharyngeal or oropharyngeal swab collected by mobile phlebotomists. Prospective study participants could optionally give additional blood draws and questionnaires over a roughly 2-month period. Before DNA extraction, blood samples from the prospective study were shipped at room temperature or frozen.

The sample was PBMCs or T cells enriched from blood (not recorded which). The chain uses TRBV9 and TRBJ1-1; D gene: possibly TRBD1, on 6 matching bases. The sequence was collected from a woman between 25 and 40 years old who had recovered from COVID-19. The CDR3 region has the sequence CASSVATGRGTEAFF. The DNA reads TGTGCCAGCAGCGTAGCTACAGGGAGGGGCACTGAAGCTTTCTTT.